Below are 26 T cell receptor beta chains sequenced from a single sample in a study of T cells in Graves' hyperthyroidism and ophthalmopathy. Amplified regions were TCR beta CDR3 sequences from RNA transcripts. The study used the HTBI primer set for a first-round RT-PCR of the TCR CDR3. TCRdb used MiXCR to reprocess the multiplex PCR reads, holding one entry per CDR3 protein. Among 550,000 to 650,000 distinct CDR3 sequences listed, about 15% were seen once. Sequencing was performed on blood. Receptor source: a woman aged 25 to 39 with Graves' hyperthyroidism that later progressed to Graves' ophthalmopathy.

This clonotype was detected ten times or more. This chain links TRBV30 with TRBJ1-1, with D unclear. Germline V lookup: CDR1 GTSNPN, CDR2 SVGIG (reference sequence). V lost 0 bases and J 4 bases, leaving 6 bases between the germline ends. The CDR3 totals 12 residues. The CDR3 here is CAWSVVGTEAFF. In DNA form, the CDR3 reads TGTGCCTGGAGTGTAGTGGGCACTGAAGCTTTCTTT.

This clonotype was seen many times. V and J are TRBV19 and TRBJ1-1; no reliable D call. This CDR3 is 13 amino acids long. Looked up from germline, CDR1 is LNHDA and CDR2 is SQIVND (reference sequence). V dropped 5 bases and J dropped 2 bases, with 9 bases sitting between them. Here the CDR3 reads CASSRPLNTEAFF. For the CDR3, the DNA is TGTGCCAGTAGTCGACCCTTAAACACTGAAGCTTTCTTT.

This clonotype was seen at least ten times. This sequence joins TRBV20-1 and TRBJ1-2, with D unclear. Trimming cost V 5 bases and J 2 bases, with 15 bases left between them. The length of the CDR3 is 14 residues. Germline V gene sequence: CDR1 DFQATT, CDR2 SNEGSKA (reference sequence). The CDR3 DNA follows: TGCAGTGCTCCCCTTTTACGGGGAAACTATGGCTACACCTTC. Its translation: CSAPLLRGNYGYTF.

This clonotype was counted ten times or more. The CDR3: CSAKEVEGNQKETQYF. CDR3 nucleotides: TGCAGTGCTAAAGAAGTTGAGGGTAACCAAAAAGAGACCCAGTACTTC. V gene TRBV20-1 combines with J gene TRBJ2-5; perhaps TRBD2 as D (5 bases). The length of the CDR3 is 16 residues. The germline V gene encodes CDR1 DFQATT and CDR2 SNEGSKA (reference sequence). V lost 4 bases and J 3 bases, leaving 21 bases between the germline ends.

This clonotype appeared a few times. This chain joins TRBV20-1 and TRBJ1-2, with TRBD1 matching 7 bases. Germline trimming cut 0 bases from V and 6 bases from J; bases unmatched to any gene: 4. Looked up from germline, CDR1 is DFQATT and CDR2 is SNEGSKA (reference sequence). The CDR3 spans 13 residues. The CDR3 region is CSARDQGGHGYTF. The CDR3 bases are TGCAGTGCTAGAGATCAGGGGGGCCATGGCTACACCTTC.

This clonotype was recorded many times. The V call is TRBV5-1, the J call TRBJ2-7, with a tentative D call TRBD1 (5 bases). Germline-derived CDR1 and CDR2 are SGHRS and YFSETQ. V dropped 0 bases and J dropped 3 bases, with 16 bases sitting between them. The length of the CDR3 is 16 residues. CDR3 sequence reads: CASSLARTGGVYEQYF. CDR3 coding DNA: TGCGCCAGCAGCTTGGCCCGAACAGGTGGAGTCTACGAGCAGTACTTC.

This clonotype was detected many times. The CDR3, as DNA: TGCAGTGCTAGAGATCTGGACTCCTACGAGCAGTACTTC. It specifies CSARDLDSYEQYF. The chain recombines TRBV20-1 with TRBJ2-7; D is unclear. Germline assignment: CDR1 DFQATT and CDR2 SNEGSKA (reference sequence). V gave up 0 bases and J gave up 0 bases, with 6 bases separating them. This CDR3 has 13 residues.

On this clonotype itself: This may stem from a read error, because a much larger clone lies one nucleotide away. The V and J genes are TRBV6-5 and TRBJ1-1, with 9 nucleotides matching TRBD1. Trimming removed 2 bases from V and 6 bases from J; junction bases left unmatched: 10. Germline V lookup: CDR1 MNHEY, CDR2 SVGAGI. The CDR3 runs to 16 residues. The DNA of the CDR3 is TGTGCCAGCAGTTACCTAAGGACAGGGGATTCCCCTGAAGCTTTCTTT. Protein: CASSYLRTGDSPEAFF.

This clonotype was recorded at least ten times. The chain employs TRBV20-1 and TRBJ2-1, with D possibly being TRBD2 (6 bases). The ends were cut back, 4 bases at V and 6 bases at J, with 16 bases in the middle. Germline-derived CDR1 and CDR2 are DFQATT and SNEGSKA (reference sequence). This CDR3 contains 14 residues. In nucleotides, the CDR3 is TGCAGTGCTATGTCGGGAGTGTTAGCCAATGAGCAGTTCTTC. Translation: CSAMSGVLANEQFF.

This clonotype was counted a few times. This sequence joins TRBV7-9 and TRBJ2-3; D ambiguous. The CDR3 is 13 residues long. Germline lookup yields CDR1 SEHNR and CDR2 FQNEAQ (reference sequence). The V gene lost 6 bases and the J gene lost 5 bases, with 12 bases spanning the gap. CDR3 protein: CASRPMDGDTQYF. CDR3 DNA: TGTGCCAGCAGACCAATGGACGGAGATACGCAGTATTTT. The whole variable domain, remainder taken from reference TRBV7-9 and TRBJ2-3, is DTGVSQNPRHKITKRGQNVTFRCDPISEHNRLYWYRQTLGQGPEFLTYFQNEAQLEKSRLLSDRFSAERPKGSFSTLEIQRTEQGDSAMYLCASRPMDGDTQYFGPGTRLTVL.

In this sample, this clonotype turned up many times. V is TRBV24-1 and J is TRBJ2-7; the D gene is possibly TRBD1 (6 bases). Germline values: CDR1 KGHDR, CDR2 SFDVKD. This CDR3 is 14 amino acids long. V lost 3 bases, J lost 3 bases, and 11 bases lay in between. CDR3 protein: CATSDPGTSYEQYF. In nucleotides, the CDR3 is TGTGCCACCAGTGATCCCGGGACAAGCTACGAGCAGTACTTC.

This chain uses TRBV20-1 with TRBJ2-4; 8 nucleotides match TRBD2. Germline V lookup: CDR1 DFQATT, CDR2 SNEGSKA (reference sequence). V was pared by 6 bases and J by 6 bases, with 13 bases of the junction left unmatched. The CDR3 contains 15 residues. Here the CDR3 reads CSAEGSGSSINIQYF. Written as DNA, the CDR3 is TGCAGTGCCGAAGGCAGCGGGAGTTCTATAAACATTCAGTACTTC.

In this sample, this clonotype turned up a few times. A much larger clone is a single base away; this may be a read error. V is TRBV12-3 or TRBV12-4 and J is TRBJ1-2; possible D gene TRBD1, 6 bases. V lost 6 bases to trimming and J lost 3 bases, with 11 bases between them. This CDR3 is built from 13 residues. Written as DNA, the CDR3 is TGTGCCAGCAGGGACAAGGGGGACTATGGCTACACCTTC. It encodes CASRDKGDYGYTF.

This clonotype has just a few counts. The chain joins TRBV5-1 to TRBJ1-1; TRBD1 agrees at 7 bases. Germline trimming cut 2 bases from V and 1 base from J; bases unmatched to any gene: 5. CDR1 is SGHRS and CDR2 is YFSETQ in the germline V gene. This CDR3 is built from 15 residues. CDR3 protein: CASSLTTGTNTEAFF. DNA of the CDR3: TGCGCCAGCAGCTTAACGACAGGGACGAACACTGAAGCTTTCTTT.

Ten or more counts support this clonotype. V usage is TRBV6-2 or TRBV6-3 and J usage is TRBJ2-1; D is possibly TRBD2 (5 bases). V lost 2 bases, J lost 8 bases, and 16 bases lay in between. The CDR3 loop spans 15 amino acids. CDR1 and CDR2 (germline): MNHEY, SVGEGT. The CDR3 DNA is TGTGCCAGCAGTTACCCCCACCTCCTGAGGGATGAGCAGTTCTTC. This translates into CASSYPHLLRDEQFF.

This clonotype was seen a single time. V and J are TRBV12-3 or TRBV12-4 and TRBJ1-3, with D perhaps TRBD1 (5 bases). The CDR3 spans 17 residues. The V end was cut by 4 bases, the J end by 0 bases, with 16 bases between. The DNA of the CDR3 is TGTGCCAGCAGTTGGGGGTGGGGCGGACCCTCTGGAAACACCATATATTTT. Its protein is CASSWGWGGPSGNTIYF.

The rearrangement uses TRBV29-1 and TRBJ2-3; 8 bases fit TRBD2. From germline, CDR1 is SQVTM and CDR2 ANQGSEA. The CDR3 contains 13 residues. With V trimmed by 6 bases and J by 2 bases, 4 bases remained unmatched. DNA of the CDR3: TGCAGCGTACCTAGCGGGTCCACAGATACGCAGTATTTT. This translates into CSVPSGSTDTQYF.

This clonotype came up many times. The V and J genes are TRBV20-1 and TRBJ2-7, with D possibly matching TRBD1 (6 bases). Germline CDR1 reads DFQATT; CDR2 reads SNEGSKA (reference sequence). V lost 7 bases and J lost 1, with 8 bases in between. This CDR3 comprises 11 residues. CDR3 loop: CSGTDSYEQYF. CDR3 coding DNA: TGCAGTGGGACAGATTCCTACGAGCAGTACTTC.

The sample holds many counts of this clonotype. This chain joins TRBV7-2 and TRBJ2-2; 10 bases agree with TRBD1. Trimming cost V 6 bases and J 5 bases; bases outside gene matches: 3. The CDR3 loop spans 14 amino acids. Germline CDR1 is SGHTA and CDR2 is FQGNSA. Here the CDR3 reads CASSRQGATGELFF. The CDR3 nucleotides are TGTGCCAGCAGTCGACAGGGGGCGACCGGGGAGCTGTTTTTT.

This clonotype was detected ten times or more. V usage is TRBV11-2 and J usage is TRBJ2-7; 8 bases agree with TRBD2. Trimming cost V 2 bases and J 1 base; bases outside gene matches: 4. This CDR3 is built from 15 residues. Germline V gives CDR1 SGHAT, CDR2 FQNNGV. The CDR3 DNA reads TGTGCCAGCAGCTTACTACTAGCGGTATCCTACGAGCAGTACTTC. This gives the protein CASSLLLAVSYEQYF.

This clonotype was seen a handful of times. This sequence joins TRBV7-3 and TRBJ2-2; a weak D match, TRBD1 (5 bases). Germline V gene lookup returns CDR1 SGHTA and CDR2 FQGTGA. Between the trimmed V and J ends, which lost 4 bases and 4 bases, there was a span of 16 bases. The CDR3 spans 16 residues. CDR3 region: CASSSSAGIRTGELFF. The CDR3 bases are TGTGCCAGCAGCTCCTCGGCAGGGATCCGCACCGGGGAGCTGTTTTTT.

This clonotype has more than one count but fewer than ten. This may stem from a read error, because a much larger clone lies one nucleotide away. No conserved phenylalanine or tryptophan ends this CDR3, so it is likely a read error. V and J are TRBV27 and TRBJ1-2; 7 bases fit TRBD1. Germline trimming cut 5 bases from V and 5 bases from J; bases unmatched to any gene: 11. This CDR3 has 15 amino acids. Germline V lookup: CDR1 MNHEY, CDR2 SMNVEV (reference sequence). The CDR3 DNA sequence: TGTGCCAGCAGTCGGGACCGGGACAGTGCTTATGGCTACACCGTC. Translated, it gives CASSRDRDSAYGYTV.

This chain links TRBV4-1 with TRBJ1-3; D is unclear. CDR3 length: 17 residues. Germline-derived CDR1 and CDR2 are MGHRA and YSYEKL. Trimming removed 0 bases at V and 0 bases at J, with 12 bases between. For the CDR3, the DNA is TGCGCCAGCAGCCAAGACCCGCCCCAGTACTCTGGAAACACCATATATTTT. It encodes CASSQDPPQYSGNTIYF.

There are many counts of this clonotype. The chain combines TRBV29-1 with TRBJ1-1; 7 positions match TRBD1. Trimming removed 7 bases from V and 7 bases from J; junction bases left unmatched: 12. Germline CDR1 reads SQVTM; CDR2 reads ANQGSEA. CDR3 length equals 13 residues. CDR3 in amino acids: CSGRTGVQDEAFF. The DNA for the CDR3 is TGCAGCGGACGGACAGGCGTCCAGGATGAAGCTTTCTTT.

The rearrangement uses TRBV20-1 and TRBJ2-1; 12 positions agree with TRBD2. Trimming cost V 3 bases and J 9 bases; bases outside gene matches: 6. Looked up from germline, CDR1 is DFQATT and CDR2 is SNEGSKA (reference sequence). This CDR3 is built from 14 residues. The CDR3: CSASHGLAGSEQFF. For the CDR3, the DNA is TGCAGTGCTAGCCACGGACTAGCGGGATCTGAGCAGTTCTTC.

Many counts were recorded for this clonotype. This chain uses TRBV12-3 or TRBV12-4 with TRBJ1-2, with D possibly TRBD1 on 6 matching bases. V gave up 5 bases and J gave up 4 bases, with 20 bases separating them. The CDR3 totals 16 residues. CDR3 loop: CASSPPGVLKGYGYTF. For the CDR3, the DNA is TGTGCCAGCAGTCCGCCAGGGGTCCTAAAAGGCTATGGCTACACCTTC.